The 7 T cell receptor beta chains reported below all come from one sample, sequenced in a study of blood T cell repertoires in COVID-19 (dated by TCRdb to the early 2020s). The library was built by means of the immunoSEQ multiplex PCR assay. TCRdb limited this immuneACCESS table to in-frame rearrangements with V and J called. A share of clones is missing; checked studies link under half to unresolved V genes, and the rest is unexplained. The sample yields 45,000 to 55,000 clones; more than 75% were counted once. Less than 9% of the sample rests with the top ten. Sequenced material: peripheral blood. Every receptor here comes from a man aged 45 to 65 with active COVID-19.

The chain recombines TRBV7-2 with TRBJ2-2; 10 nucleotides align to TRBD1. Per germline, CDR1 SGHTA and CDR2 FQGNSA. This CDR3 comprises 16 residues. V lost 7 bases, J lost 5 bases, and 10 bases stayed unmatched. CDR3 sequence: CASTDRPGQGTGELFF. The CDR3 bases are TGTGCCAGCACCGATCGCCCGGGACAGGGGACCGGGGAGCTGTTTTTT.

This chain joins TRBV24-1 and TRBJ2-7; TRBD1 aligns across 9 bases. The V gene's germline CDR1 is KGHDR and CDR2 SFDVKD. The CDR3 length is 16 residues. Unmatched junction bases numbered 4, after V lost 2 bases and J lost 0 bases. In DNA, the CDR3 is TGTGCCACCAGTGATTCCGGACAGGGGAACTCCTACGAGCAGTACTTC. Protein: CATSDSGQGNSYEQYF.

This clone was detected once. The chain links TRBV27 to TRBJ2-5; the D gene is possibly TRBD2 (6 bases). The CDR3 is 14 residues long. In germline, CDR1 is MNHEY, CDR2 SMNVEV (reference sequence). The V end lost 6 bases, the J end lost 2 bases, and 13 bases lay between the germline ends. In DNA form, the CDR3 reads TGTGCCAGCAGACGACGGGGGACTCAAGAGACCCAGTACTTC. Protein: CASRRRGTQETQYF.

The rearrangement joins TRBV5-5 to TRBJ2-2; D is unclear. The CDR3 has 15 residues. CDR1 is SGHKS and CDR2 is YYEKEE in the germline V gene (reference sequence). V lost 2 bases and J lost 0, with 8 bases in between. In nucleotides, the CDR3 is TGTGCCAGCAGCTTCTCTAGTTCGAACACCGGGGAGCTGTTTTTT. It translates to CASSFSSSNTGELFF.

The V gene is TRBV6-5, the J gene TRBJ2-3; D remains unclear. The CDR3 length is 14 residues. Germline V gene data show CDR1 as MNHEY and CDR2 as SVGAGI. Trimming took 6 bases from V and 0 from J, leaving 10 bases between them. The CDR3 loop reads CASRSGASTDTQYF. The CDR3 DNA reads as TGTGCCAGCAGGAGTGGTGCTAGCACAGATACGCAGTATTTT.

The rearrangement uses TRBV24-1 and TRBJ1-1; unclear D gene. V was clipped by 10 bases and J by 3 bases, with 11 bases between them. The CDR3 has 12 amino acids. Germline values: CDR1 KGHDR, CDR2 SFDVKD. The CDR3 sequence is CATAGADTEAFF. As DNA, the CDR3 is TGTGCCACGGCGGGAGCGGACACTGAAGCTTTCTTT.

The chain is built from TRBV5-1 and TRBJ1-3, with D possibly TRBD1 on 5 matching bases. The CDR3 is made up of 14 amino acids. Germline-derived CDR1 and CDR2 are SGHRS and YFSETQ. Trimming removed 3 bases from V and 0 bases from J, with 7 bases in between. CDR3 residues: CASSSTGSGNTIYF. The DNA of the CDR3 is TGCGCCAGCAGCTCAACAGGCTCTGGAAACACCATATATTTT.